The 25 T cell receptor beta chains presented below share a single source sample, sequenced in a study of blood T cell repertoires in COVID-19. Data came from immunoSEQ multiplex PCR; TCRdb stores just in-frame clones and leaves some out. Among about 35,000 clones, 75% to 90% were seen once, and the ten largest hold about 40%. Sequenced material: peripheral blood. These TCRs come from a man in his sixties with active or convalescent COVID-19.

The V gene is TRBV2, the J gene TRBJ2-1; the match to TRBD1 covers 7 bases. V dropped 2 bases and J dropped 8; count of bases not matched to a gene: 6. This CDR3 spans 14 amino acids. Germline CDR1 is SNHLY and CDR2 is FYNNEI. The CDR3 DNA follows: TGTGCCAGCAGTGAACAGACAACAGGGGATGAGCAGTTCTTC. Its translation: CASSEQTTGDEQFF.

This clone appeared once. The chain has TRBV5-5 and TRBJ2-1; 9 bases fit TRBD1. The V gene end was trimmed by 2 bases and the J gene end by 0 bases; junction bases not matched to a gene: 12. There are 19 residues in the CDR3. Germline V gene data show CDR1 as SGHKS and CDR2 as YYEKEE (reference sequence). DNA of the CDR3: TGTGCCAGCAGCTTTATCACCGGGACAGGGTTTAGCTCCTACAATGAGCAGTTCTTC. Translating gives CASSFITGTGFSSYNEQFF.

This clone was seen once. The CDR3 nucleotides are TGTGCCAGCCGACGGGAGGGGAACACTGAAGCTTTCTTT. This codes for CASRREGNTEAFF. The chain has TRBV6-4 and TRBJ1-1; D remains unclear. Between the trimmed V and J ends, which lost 8 bases and 1 base, there was a span of 11 bases. The germline gives CDR1 MRHNA, CDR2 SNTAGT. The CDR3 extends over 13 amino acids.

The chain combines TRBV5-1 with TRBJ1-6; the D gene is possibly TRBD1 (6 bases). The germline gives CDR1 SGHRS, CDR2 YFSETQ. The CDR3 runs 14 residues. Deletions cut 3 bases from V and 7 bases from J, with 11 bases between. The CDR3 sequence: CASSSQTGNSPLHF. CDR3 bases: TGCGCCAGCAGCTCTCAAACAGGGAATTCACCCCTCCACTTT.

The CDR3 region has the DNA TGTGCCAGCAGCAAATCAGGGACAGGGGCCTCGGAGCTGTTTTTT. This encodes CASSKSGTGASELFF. This chain uses TRBV11-3 with TRBJ2-2; 10 bases are shared with TRBD1. V lost 5 bases, J lost 10 bases, and 10 bases stayed unmatched. CDR1 and CDR2 from the germline V gene are SGHNT and YENEEA. The CDR3 spans 15 residues.

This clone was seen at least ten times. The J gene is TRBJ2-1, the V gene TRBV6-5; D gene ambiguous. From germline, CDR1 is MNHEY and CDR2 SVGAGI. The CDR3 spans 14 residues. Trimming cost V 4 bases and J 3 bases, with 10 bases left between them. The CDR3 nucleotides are TGTGCCAGCAGTTCCCTCTCCTTCTACAATGAGCAGTTCTTC. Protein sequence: CASSSLSFYNEQFF.

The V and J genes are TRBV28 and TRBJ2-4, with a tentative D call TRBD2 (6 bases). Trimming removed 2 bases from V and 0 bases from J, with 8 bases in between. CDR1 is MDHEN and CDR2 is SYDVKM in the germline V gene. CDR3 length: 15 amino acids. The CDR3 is CASSLGGTAKNIQYF. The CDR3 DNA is TGTGCCAGCAGTTTAGGGGGGACAGCCAAAAACATTCAGTACTTC.

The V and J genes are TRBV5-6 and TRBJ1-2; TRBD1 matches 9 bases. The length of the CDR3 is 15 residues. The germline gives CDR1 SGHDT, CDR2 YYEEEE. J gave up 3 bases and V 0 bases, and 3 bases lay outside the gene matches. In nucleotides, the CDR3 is TGTGCCAGCAGCTTGGGAGGGACAGGGTACTATGGCTACACCTTC. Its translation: CASSLGGTGYYGYTF.

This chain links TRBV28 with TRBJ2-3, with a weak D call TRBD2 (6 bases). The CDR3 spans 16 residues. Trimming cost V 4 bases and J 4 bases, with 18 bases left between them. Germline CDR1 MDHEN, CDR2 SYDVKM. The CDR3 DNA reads TGTGCCAGCAGTTCCTCGGCCGTAGGGGAGGCAGATACGCAGTATTTT. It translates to CASSSSAVGEADTQYF.

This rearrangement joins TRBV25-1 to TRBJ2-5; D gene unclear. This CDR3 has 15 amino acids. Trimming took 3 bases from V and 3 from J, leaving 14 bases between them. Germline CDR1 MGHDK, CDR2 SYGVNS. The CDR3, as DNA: TGTGCCAGCAGTGAGCCCCGCTTCCCAGAAGAGACCCAGTACTTC. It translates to CASSEPRFPEETQYF.

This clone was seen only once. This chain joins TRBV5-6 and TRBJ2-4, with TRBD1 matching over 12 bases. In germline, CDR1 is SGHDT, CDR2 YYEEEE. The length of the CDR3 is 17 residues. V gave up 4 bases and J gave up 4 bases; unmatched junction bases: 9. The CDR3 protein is CASSSNRDRGLKNIQYF. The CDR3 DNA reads TGTGCCAGCAGCAGCAACCGGGACAGGGGGCTGAAAAACATTCAGTACTTC.

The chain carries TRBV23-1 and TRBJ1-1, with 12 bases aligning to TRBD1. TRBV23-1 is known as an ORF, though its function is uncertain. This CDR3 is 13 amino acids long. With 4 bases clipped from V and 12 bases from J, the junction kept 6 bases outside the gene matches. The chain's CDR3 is CASSLGTGGASFF. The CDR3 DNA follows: TGCGCCAGCAGTCTCGGGACAGGGGGCGCGTCTTTCTTT.

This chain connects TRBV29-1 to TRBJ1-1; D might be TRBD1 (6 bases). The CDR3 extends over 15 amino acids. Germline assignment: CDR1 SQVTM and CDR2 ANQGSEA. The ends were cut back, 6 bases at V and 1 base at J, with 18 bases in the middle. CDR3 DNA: TGCAGCGTGTACACACCGGGACACAAGAACACTGAAGCTTTCTTT. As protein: CSVYTPGHKNTEAFF.

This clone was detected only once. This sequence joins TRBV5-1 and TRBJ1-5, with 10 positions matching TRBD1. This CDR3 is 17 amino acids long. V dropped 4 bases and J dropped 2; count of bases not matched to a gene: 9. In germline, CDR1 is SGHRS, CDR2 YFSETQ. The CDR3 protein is CASSPGTGAFGNQPQHF. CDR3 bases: TGCGCCAGCAGCCCCGGGACAGGGGCGTTTGGCAATCAGCCCCAGCATTTT.

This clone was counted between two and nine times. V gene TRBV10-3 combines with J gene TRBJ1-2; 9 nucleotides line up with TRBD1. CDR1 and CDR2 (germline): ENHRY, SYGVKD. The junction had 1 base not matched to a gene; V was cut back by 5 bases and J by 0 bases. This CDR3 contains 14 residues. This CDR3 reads CAISRQGANYGYTF. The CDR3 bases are TGTGCCATCAGTCGACAGGGGGCTAACTATGGCTACACCTTC.

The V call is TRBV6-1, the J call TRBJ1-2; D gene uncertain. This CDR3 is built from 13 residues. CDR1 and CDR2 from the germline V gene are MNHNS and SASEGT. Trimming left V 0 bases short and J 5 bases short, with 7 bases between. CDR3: CASSEAGGYGYTF. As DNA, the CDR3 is TGTGCCAGCAGTGAAGCGGGAGGTTATGGCTACACCTTC.

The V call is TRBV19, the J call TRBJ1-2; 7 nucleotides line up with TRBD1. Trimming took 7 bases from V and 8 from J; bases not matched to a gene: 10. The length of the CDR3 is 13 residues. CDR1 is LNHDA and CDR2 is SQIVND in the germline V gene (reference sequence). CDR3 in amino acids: CASTPTGFVGYTF. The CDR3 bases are TGTGCCAGTACCCCGACAGGGTTTGTGGGCTACACCTTC. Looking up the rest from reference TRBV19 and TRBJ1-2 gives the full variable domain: DGGITQSPKYLFRKEGQNVTLSCEQNLNHDAMYWYRQDPGQGLRLIYYSQIVNDFQKGDIAEGYSVSREKKESFPLTVTSAQKNPTAFYLCASTPTGFVGYTFGSGTRLTVV.

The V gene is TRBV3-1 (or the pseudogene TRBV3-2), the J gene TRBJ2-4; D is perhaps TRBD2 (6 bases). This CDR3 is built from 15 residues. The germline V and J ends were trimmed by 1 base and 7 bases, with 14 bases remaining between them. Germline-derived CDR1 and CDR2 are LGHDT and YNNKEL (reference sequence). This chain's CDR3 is CASSQAWGRGNIQYF. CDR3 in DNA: TGTGCCAGCAGCCAAGCTTGGGGACGGGGGAACATTCAGTACTTC.

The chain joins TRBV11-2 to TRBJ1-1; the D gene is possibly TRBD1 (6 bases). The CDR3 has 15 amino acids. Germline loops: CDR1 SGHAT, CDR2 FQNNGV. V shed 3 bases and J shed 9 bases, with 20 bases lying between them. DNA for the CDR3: TGTGCCAGCAGCTTTCAGGGGCCAGCCCCACCTCAAGCTTTCTTT. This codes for CASSFQGPAPPQAFF.

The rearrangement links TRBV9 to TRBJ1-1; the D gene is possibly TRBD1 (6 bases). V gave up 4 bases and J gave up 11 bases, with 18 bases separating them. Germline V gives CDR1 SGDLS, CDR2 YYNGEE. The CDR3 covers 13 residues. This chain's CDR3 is CASSTRGNSGAFF. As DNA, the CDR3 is TGTGCCAGCAGCACAAGGGGGAACTCTGGGGCTTTCTTT. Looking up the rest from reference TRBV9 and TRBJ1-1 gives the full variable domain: DSGVTQTPKHLITATGQRVTLRCSPRSGDLSVYWYQQSLDQGLQFLIQYYNGEERAKGNILERFSAQQFPDLHSELNLSSLELGDSALYFCASSTRGNSGAFFGQGTRLTVV.

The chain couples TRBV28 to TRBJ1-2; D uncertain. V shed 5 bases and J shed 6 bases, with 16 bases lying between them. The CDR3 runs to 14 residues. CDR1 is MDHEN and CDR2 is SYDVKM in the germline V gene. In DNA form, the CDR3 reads TGTGCCAGCAGTCCCGGTCCAGGTCGGAATGGCTACACCTTC. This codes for CASSPGPGRNGYTF.

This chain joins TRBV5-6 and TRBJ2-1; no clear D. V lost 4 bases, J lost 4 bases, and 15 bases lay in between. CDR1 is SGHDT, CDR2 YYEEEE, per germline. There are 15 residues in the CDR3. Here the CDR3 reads CASSPDPLGYNEQFF. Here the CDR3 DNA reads TGTGCCAGCAGCCCCGACCCGCTAGGATACAATGAGCAGTTCTTC.

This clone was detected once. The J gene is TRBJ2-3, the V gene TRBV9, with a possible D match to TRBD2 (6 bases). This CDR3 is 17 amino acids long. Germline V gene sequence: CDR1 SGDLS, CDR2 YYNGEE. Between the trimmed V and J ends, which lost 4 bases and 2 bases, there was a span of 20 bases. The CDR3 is CASSPEGRATSTDTQYF. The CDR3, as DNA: TGTGCCAGCAGCCCGGAGGGACGGGCAACATCCACAGATACGCAGTATTTT.

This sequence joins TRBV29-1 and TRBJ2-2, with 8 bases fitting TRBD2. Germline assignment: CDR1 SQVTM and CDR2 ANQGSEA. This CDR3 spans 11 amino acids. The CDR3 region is CTAGGPGELFF. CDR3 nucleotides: TGCACCGCGGGGGGCCCCGGGGAGCTGTTTTTT.

CDR3 protein: CASSLGGGGYTF. The CDR3 DNA sequence: TGTGCCAGCAGCCTAGGGGGCGGGGGCTACACCTTC. This sequence joins TRBV28 and TRBJ1-2; 7 bases map to TRBD1. The germline gives CDR1 MDHEN, CDR2 SYDVKM. Trimming removed 6 bases from V and 8 bases from J; junction bases left unmatched: 6. The CDR3 totals 12 residues.